The entry that follows covers one T cell receptor beta chain sequence. Antigen: not known. In TCRdb, the RT-PCR reads were re-called with MiXCR into one record per CDR3 protein. The top ten clones hold around 4.8% of a sample with tens of thousands of distinct CDR3 sequences, over 70% of them seen once. This sample was included in a study of yellow fever vaccine responses in identical twins. Whole-study results and caveats: Reportedly, the T cell response mounted by twins to vaccine seemed partly convergent, partly personalized.

The CDR3 consists of 17 residues. CDR1 is KGHSH and CDR2 is LQKENI in the germline V gene. V lost 0 bases, J lost 9 bases, and 21 bases lay in between. The J gene is TRBJ2-1, the V gene TRBV18; D remains ambiguous. The TCR sequence derives from a woman aged 18-29 years who received the yellow fever vaccine. The sequences come from T cells from blood (PBMCs), unsorted or a sorted subset (not recorded which), collected before or after yellow fever vaccination (not recorded which). The CDR3, as DNA: TGTGCCAGCTCACCACCGGATCGAACGTACGTGGATGGTGAGCAGTTCTTC. Translation gives CASSPPDRTYVDGEQFF.